One TCR beta chain is described in this entry. The target antigen is unknown. This entry belongs to a study of shared clonotypes between healthy human individuals. Sequencing of unsorted PBMC DNA was carried out using ten immunoSEQ deep assay plates. The assay was immunoSEQ multiplex PCR, and TCRdb's table has in-frame clones only and misses some. The repertoire holds approximately 480,000 clones, with about 80% as singletons. Study-level results: Blood was the sole source, and tissue repertoires probably differ.

Per germline, CDR1 MGHRA and CDR2 YSYEKL. Trimming shortened V by 0 bases and J by 1 base, and 7 bases separated the two germline ends. This CDR3 has 15 amino acids. This rearrangement joins TRBV4-1 to TRBJ2-1; D not certain. The sequencing input was PBMCs. The TCR comes from a woman aged 35 to 49 in good health. Some clones in this sample may be carry-over from other donors' samples. CDR3 nucleotides: TGCGCCAGCAGCCAAGACCTCTTTTCCTACAATGAGCAGTTCTTC. Translation gives CASSQDLFSYNEQFF.